This T cell receptor (beta chain) appears in the sequencing data of a study of a mutant IDH1 vaccine in newly diagnosed glioma. Study summary: Either 4-6 weeks after radiotherapy alone or alongside temozolomide, vaccination was begun. Patients had received radiotherapy, temozolomide, or both previously, most receiving both.

This CDR3 has 14 residues. V was shortened by 1 base and J by 6 bases, with 13 bases between the two germline ends. Germline V gene sequence: CDR1 MGHRA, CDR2 YSYEKL. On this clone itself: Its antigen is not identified.

Overall study results and limits: Pseudoprogression apparently lacked any relation to changes in top peripheral T cell clonotypes.

The assay was immunoSEQ multiplex PCR, and TCRdb's table has in-frame clones only and misses some. The repertoire holds about 46,000 clones, with around 92% as singletons. Noted time point: week 35, safety follow-up. Alongside topical imiquimod, each dose of vaccine comprised 300 ug of mutant IDH1 20-mer peptide. Vaccinations, eight in total, occurred in weeks 1, 3, 5, 7, 11, 15, 19, 23. The receptor's source is a man in his fifties with glioma. The chain is built from TRBV4-1 and TRBJ2-7; perhaps TRBD2 as D (5 bases). The sample here was PBMCs, taken from a glioma patient whose treatment included an IDH1 peptide vaccine. The CDR3 nucleotides read TGCGCCAGCAGCCAAGCGACTTTGAGGGCCGAGCAGTACTTC. Translation: CASSQATLRAEQYF.